This T cell receptor (beta chain) was observed in a study of blood T cell dynamics during melanoma immunotherapy. Study details: First-line therapy was either pembrolizumab or nivolumab with ipilimumab for metastatic melanoma.

The CDR3 extends over 13 amino acids. V was pared by 1 base and J by 7 bases, with 11 bases between. CDR1 is LGHNA, CDR2 YNFKEQ, per germline. Each sorted CD8+ T cell subset had its entire DNA loaded. The method was immunoSEQ multiplex PCR; TCRdb's version includes in-frame clones alone and lacks a portion of them. This sample has roughly 16,000 clones; about 95% occur once, and the top ten carry over 0.2%. Time point denoted: week 3, after first cycle of checkpoint inhibitor. One draw preceded checkpoint blockade; another followed its first cycle at week 3. Response was assessed by RECIST 1.1 at 12 weeks, except two rapid progressors.

The origin of this receptor is a human donor with melanoma. Sample: effector memory CD8+ T cells from blood, taken from a patient treated with checkpoint blockade. The J gene is TRBJ2-7, the V gene TRBV4-2, with D possibly matching TRBD2 (5 bases). CDR3 region: CASSQGPGWEQYF. CDR3 sequence (DNA): TGTGCCAGCAGCCAAGGGCCGGGATGGGAGCAGTACTTC.